The TCR beta chain described here comes from a study of T cell repertoires in cytomegalovirus infection. Study context: The authors relied on CMV epitopes, both recently identified HLA-C-restricted and well-studied HLA-B-restricted.

Of note for this clonotype: Its antigen is unknown. A junction boundary mismatches the germline segment, possibly from a read error.

Each CDR3 protein gets one entry after TCRdb re-called the reads with MiXCR. Of some 590,000 distinct CDR3 sequences in the sample, around 40% were seen once. General study points: The ex vivo response showed dominance by HLA-C-restricted CMV-specific TCR beta clonotypes.

This CDR3 is built from 16 residues. The germline CDR1 and CDR2 sequences are SEHNR and FQNEAQ (reference sequence). This sample comprised cultured PBMCs, obtained from culture after CMV antigen stimulation. This TCR came from a human donor in good health (CMV status not recorded). Some clones in this sample may be carry-over from other donors' samples. This chain joins TRBV7-9 and TRBJ1-5; TRBD1 agrees at 7 bases. CDR3 sequence (DNA): TGTGCCAGCAGCTGGGACAGAGAGGCCGGCAATCGGCCCCAGCATTTT. It translates to CASSWDREAGNRPQHF.